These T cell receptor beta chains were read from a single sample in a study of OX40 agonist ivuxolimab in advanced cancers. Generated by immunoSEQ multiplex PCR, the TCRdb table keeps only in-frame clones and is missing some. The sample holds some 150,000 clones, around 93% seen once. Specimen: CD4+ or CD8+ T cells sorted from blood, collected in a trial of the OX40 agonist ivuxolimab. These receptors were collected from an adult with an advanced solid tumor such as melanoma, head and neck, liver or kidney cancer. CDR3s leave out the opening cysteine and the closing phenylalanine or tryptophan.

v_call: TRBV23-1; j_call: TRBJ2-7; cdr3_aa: ASLPTTPSYEQY
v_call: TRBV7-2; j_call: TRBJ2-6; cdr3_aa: ASSLRRGNGANVLT
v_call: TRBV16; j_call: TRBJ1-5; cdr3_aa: ASSHTVYRGGLGQPQH
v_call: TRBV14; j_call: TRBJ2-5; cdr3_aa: ASSQRVSGTSQETQY
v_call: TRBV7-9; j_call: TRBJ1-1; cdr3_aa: ASSLKGDTEAF
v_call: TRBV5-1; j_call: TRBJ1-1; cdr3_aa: ASSIIENTEAF
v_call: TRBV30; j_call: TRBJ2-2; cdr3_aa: AWSVSRTSVNTGELF
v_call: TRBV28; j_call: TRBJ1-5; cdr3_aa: ASSLPDGSGNQPQH
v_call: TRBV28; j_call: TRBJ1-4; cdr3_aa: ATGQGREKLF
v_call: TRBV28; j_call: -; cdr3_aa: ASTGLAGGYEQY
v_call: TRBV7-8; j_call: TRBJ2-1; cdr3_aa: ASGPHRSHEQF
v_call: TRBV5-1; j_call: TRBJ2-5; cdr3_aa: ASSLGGGNGAQETQY
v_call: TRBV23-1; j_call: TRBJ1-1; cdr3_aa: ASSLRELNTEAF
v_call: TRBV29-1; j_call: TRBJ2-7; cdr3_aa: SAQDSLRTYEQY
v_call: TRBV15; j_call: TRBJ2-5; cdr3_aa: ATSRDLWGTQY
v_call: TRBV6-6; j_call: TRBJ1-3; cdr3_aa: ASSYDVGIGNTIY
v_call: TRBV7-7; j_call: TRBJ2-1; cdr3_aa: ASSTGWGEQF
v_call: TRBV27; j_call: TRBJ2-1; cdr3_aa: ASSWTSGRAHNEQF
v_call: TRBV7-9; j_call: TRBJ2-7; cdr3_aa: ASSPDRLTSTYEQY
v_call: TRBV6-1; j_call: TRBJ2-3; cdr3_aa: ASVMARADTQY
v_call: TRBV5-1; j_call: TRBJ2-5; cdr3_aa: ASSLAQETQY
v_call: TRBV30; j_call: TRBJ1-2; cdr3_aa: AWRYPGGRHGYT
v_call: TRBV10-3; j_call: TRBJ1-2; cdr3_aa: ATLPGGGNYGYT
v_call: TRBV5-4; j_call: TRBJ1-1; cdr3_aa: ASSLAIGSPPTEAF
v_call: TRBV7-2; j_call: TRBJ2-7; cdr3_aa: ASSPYRGGSSYEQY
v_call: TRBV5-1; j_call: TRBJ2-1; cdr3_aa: ASSSDRGVDEQF
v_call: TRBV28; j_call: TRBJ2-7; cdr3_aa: ASSVTSGRAYEQY
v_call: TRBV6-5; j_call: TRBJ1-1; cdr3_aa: ASRPPLYTEAF
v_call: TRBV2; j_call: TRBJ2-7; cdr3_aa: ASTGLAASYEQY
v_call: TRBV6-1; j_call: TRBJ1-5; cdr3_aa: ASSELGQFNQPQH
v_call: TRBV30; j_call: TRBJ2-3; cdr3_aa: AWSPIEATQY
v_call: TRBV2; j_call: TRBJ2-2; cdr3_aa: ASSEWEREGPGELF
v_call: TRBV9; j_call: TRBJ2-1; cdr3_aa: ASSVAGGGLSYNEQF
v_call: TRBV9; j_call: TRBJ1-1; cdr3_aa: ASSVDQGNTEAF
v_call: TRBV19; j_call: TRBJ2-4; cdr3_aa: ASSIEGQSIQY
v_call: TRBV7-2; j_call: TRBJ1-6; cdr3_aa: ASSLGGTAFSPLH
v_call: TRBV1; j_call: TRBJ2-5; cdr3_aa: TSKWRGETQY
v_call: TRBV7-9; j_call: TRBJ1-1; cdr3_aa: ASSPDRWDTEAF
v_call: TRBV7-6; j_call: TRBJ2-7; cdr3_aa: ASSLGQFSYEQY
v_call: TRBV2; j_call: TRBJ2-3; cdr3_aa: ASRRTAGGQY
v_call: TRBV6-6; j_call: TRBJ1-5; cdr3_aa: ASSYSRGQPQH
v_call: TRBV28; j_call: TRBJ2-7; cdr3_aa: ASSLWTSGPYEQY
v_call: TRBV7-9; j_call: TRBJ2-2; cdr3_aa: ASSLAGELF
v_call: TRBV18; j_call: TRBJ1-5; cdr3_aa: ASSPSTGGSNQPQH
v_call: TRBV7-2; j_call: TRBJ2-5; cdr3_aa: ASSSDSWIETQY
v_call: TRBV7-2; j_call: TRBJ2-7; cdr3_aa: ASSLVGVGLAPYEQY
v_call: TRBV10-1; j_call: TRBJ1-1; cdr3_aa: ASSESQGKGHTEAF
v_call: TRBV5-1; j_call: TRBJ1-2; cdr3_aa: ASSLGGGRYGYT
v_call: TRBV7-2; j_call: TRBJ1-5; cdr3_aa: ASSLGNLGNQPQH
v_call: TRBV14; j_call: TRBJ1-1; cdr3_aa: ASSRGPNTEAF
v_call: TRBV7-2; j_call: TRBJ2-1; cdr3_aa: ASSLGRDNEQF
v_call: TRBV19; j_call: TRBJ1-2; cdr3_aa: AILDSVTGYT
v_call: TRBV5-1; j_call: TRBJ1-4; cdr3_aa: ASSRLRGEKLF
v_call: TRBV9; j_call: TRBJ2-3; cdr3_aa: ASSARYGTWGLAGGPPTDTQY
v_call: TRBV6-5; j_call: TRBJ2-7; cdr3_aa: ASSSNYEQY
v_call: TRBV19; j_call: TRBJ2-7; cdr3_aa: ASKDTGADYEQY
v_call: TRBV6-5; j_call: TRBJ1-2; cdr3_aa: ASRTGQGSYGYT